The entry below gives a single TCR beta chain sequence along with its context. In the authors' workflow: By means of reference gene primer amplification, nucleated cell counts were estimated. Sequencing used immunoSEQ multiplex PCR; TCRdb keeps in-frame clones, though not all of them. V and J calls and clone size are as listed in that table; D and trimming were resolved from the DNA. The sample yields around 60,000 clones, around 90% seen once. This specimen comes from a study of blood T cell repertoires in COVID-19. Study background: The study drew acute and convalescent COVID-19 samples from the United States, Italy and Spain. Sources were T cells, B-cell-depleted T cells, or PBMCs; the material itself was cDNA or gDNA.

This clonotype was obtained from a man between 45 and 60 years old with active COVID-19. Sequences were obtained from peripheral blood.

CDR3 sequence reads: CASSPPGLAKNIQYF. The CDR3, as DNA: TGTGCCAGCAGCCCACCGGGACTAGCCAAAAACATTCAGTACTTC. The rearrangement uses TRBV4-2 and TRBJ2-4; TRBD2 is a possible D gene (6 bases). From germline, CDR1 is LGHNA and CDR2 YNFKEQ. V was pared by 4 bases and J by 0 bases, with 10 bases between. This CDR3 contains 15 residues.